This TCR beta chain is drawn from a study of blood T cell repertoires in COVID-19. Study in general: Samples taken during acute and convalescent COVID-19 were collected in the United States, Italy and Spain. Sources were T cells, B-cell-depleted T cells, or PBMCs; the material itself was cDNA or gDNA.

Original analysis: For nucleated cells, counts were estimated from reference gene primer amplification. Here immunoSEQ multiplex PCR was the method, and the copy in TCRdb shows in-frame clones only, minus some. The V and J calls and clone size were taken over from that table, and D and trimming were inferred from the DNA. The sample has 150,000 to 200,000 clones, over 80% seen once. The CDR3 sequence is 13 residues long. CDR1 and CDR2 (germline): LNHDA, SQIVND (reference sequence). The V end was cut by 3 bases, the J end by 3 bases, with 9 bases between. The receptor was derived from a woman under 40 with acute or convalescent COVID-19. Sequencing was performed on peripheral blood. V is TRBV19 and J is TRBJ2-7; no firm D call. The CDR3 coding sequence is TGTGCCAGTAGTATTACCTTCAGCTACGAGCAGTACTTC. Translated: CASSITFSYEQYF. Full variable domain (remainder filled in from reference TRBV19 and TRBJ2-7): DGGITQSPKYLFRKEGQNVTLSCEQNLNHDAMYWYRQDPGQGLRLIYYSQIVNDFQKGDIAEGYSVSREKKESFPLTVTSAQKNPTAFYLCASSITFSYEQYFGPGTRLTVT.